The table lists the clone carrying this T cell receptor beta chain with a few counts. Its cognate antigen is unknown. The data stem from a study of beta chain features in type 1 diabetes. General observations from the study: TCRB CDR3 length was moderately but significantly reduced in all four CD4+ subsets of Type 1 diabetes patients.

All of the isolated RNA was reverse transcribed, so expressed TCRB transcripts were sequenced. Profiled with immunoSEQ multiplex PCR; TCRdb holds only in-frame clones, not every one. The sample records about 140,000 clones, roughly 10% being singletons. The sample was central memory CD4+ T cells from blood. This receptor was taken from a woman aged 35 to 49 in good health.

The CDR3 reads CASSLSTMDTEAFF. CDR3 nucleotides: TGCGCCAGCAGCCTATCGACAATGGACACTGAAGCTTTCTTT. The chain combines TRBV5-1 with TRBJ1-1, with D uncertain. Per germline, CDR1 SGHRS and CDR2 YFSETQ. The CDR3 length is 14 residues. V lost 4 bases to trimming and J lost 3 bases, with 13 bases between them.